The rows below give T cell receptor beta chains drawn from one sample of a study of blood T cell repertoires in COVID-19. Measured with immunoSEQ multiplex PCR; TCRdb has only the in-frame clones, and not every one. The data show around 180,000 clones, approximately 85% seen once. Source material: peripheral blood. These receptors all come from a woman older than 75 with acute or convalescent COVID-19. The CDR3 runs from the conserved cysteine through the conserved F or W. The D gene is left open where the match is weak. The size field is filled for only some rows; it gives once, few, many or a size class.

D gene: NA
V gene: TRBV5-1
clone size: NA
J gene: TRBJ1-6
CDR3 DNA: TGCGCCAGCAGCTATGGGACACGGGACGGGTCACCCCTCCACTTT
CDR3 protein: CASSYGTRDGSPLHF

D gene: TRBD1
V gene: TRBV5-1
clone size: once
J gene: TRBJ2-3
CDR3 DNA: TGCGCCAGCAGCGGCACAGGGGGAGATACGCAGTATTTT
CDR3 protein: CASSGTGGDTQYF

D gene: NA
V gene: TRBV3-1/TRBV3-2
clone size: NA
J gene: TRBJ2-2
CDR3 DNA: TGTGCCAGCAGCCAAGATTTGGGCGACGGGGAGCTGTTTTTT
CDR3 protein: CASSQDLGDGELFF

D gene: TRBD2
V gene: TRBV6-6
clone size: NA
J gene: TRBJ2-2
CDR3 DNA: TGTGCCAGCAGTATAGCGGGGGGGCCTGCCGGGGAGCTGTTTTTT
CDR3 protein: CASSIAGGPAGELFF

D gene: NA
V gene: TRBV7-2
clone size: NA
J gene: TRBJ1-1
CDR3 DNA: TGTGCCAGCAGGGTCTCGAGATCGAGGGACACTGAAGCTTTCTTT
CDR3 protein: CASRVSRSRDTEAFF

D gene: TRBD2
V gene: TRBV9
clone size: NA
J gene: TRBJ2-1
CDR3 DNA: TGTGCCAGCAGCCCCTCGGGACTAGCGGGAGTACATGAGCAGTTCTTC
CDR3 protein: CASSPSGLAGVHEQFF

D gene: TRBD2
V gene: TRBV5-1
clone size: NA
J gene: TRBJ2-3
CDR3 DNA: TGCGCCAGCAGCCGTACTAGCGGGGTTAGCACAGATACGCAGTATTTT
CDR3 protein: CASSRTSGVSTDTQYF

D gene: NA
V gene: TRBV6-6
clone size: NA
J gene: TRBJ1-3
CDR3 DNA: TGTGCCAGCAGTTACGCGGTGGCCCGGGGAAACACCATATATTTT
CDR3 protein: CASSYAVARGNTIYF

D gene: TRBD2
V gene: TRBV30
clone size: once
J gene: TRBJ2-1
CDR3 DNA: TGTGCCTGGAGTGTTCATAGCGGGTACAATGAGCAGTTCTTC
CDR3 protein: CAWSVHSGYNEQFF

D gene: TRBD1
V gene: TRBV5-1
clone size: few
J gene: TRBJ2-7
CDR3 DNA: TGCGCCAGCAGCTTGGGAGGGACAGGGAAATACGAGCAGTACTTC
CDR3 protein: CASSLGGTGKYEQYF

D gene: NA
V gene: TRBV19
clone size: once
J gene: TRBJ1-6
CDR3 DNA: TGTGCCAGTAGTATCCCCCCCGGGGGGTCCTCCCTCCCACCCCTCCACTTT
CDR3 protein: CASSIPPGGSSLPPLHF

D gene: NA
V gene: TRBV4-1
clone size: NA
J gene: TRBJ2-3
CDR3 DNA: TGCGCCAGCAGCCAAGATTTGGGCAAAGCAGATACGCAGTATTTT
CDR3 protein: CASSQDLGKADTQYF

D gene: TRBD1
V gene: TRBV10-3
clone size: once
J gene: TRBJ1-2
CDR3 DNA: TGTGCCATCAGTGCCTGGGACAGACGCGCCTCCACCTTC
CDR3 protein: CAISAWDRRASTF

D gene: NA
V gene: TRBV5-1
clone size: NA
J gene: TRBJ1-1
CDR3 DNA: TGCGCCAGCAGACGTGACTACGGGGGCACTGAAGCTTTCTTT
CDR3 protein: CASRRDYGGTEAFF

D gene: NA
V gene: TRBV19
clone size: NA
J gene: TRBJ1-1
CDR3 DNA: TGTGCCAGTAGTACCCCGAGGGTGGGCACTGAAGCTTTCTTT
CDR3 protein: CASSTPRVGTEAFF

D gene: NA
V gene: TRBV5-1
clone size: NA
J gene: TRBJ1-4
CDR3 DNA: TGCGCCAGCAGCTCCCAGGGCGTATTTAATGAAAAACTGTTTTTT
CDR3 protein: CASSSQGVFNEKLFF

D gene: NA
V gene: TRBV18
clone size: few
J gene: TRBJ1-1
CDR3 DNA: TGTGCCAGCTCATCTACAGGGCCCACTGAAGCTTTCTTT
CDR3 protein: CASSSTGPTEAFF